These 30 T cell receptor beta chains originate from one sample sequenced in a study of memory CD4+ T cells and cytomegalovirus serostatus (dated by TCRdb to 2018 to 2020). The method was the immunoSEQ multiplex PCR assay. Not all clones reach the TCRdb copy of this immuneACCESS table, which keeps in-frame sequences only. Checked studies attribute under half of the gap to unresolved V genes and leave the rest unexplained. Counted in this sample were under 80,000 clones; 60% to 80% of them appeared once. Together, the top ten hold around 2.6% of the sample. A FACSAria II was used to sort memory CD4+ T cells, defined as single viable CD3+CD4+CD8-CD45RO+ cells. The specimen was memory CD4+ T cells from blood. The receptors were sampled from an adult in good health and CMV-seropositive.

The rearrangement links TRBV14 to TRBJ1-1; tentatively, D is TRBD1 (6 bases). The germline CDR1 and CDR2 sequences are SGHDN and FVKESK. The V and J ends lost 4 bases and 1 base respectively, with 7 bases between them. CDR3 length: 13 amino acids. The DNA for the CDR3 is TGTGCCAGCAGCCGGACAGCGAACACTGAAGCTTTCTTT. Residues: CASSRTANTEAFF. Based on the CDR3 plus reference TRBV14 and TRBJ1-1, the full variable domain is EAGVTQFPSHSVIEKGQTVTLRCDPISGHDNLYWYRRVMGKEIKFLLHFVKESKQDESGMPNNRFLAERTGGTYSTLKVQPAELEDSGVYFCASSRTANTEAFFGQGTRLTVV.

The chain combines TRBV6-5 with TRBJ1-4, with a weak D call TRBD1 (5 bases). V was cut by 6 bases and J by 6 bases, with 17 bases left in between. The CDR3 spans 15 residues. CDR1 and CDR2 from the germline V gene are MNHEY and SVGAGI. In nucleotides, the CDR3 is TGTGCCAGCAGACCACGCGGGGTAGGGGATGAAAAACTGTTTTTT. Amino acids: CASRPRGVGDEKLFF.

The V and J genes are TRBV25-1 and TRBJ2-7, with D possibly called TRBD1 or TRBD2 (5 bases each). The length of the CDR3 is 13 residues. With 6 bases removed from V and 2 bases from J, the gap between germline ends came to 11 bases. Germline assignment: CDR1 MGHDK and CDR2 SYGVNS. CDR3 in amino acids: CASSGTGTYEQYF. In DNA form, the CDR3 reads TGTGCCAGCAGCGGGACGGGGACCTACGAGCAGTACTTC.

The chain recombines TRBV6-1 with TRBJ1-4; 7 bases agree with TRBD1. V shed 5 bases, J shed 4 bases, and the junction held 7 bases outside the gene matches. The CDR3 has 15 amino acids. Looked up from germline, CDR1 is MNHNS and CDR2 is SASEGT. CDR3 in DNA: TGTGCCAGCAGTCCAAACGGACAGGATAATGAAAAACTGTTTTTT. It translates to CASSPNGQDNEKLFF.

The V call is TRBV6-6, the J call TRBJ2-3; TRBD2 aligns across 7 bases. The CDR3 is made up of 15 amino acids. Looked up from germline, CDR1 is MNHNY and CDR2 is SVGAGI (reference sequence). V trimming: 2 bases; J trimming: 4 bases; junction bases outside the gene matches: 6. The CDR3 bases are TGTGCCAGCAGTTACCTGGGCGGGGGAGCAGATACGCAGTATTTT. Its protein product is CASSYLGGGADTQYF.

This clone turned up a few times. V and J are TRBV18 and TRBJ1-1; D gene ambiguous. The length of the CDR3 is 14 residues. V lost 2 bases and J 1 base, leaving 8 bases between the germline ends. The germline gives CDR1 KGHSH, CDR2 LQKENI. The DNA of the CDR3 is TGTGCCAGCTCACCAAGGAAGGAGAACACTGAAGCTTTCTTT. Translating it yields CASSPRKENTEAFF.

The CDR3 DNA reads as TGTGCCAGCAGCCGTCGGACAGGGGGTAGCTCAGAGACCCAGTACTTC. This translates into CASSRRTGGSSETQYF. The chain carries TRBV13 and TRBJ2-5, with 10 bases matching TRBD1. CDR1 is PRHDT and CDR2 is FYEKMQ in the germline V gene (reference sequence). The CDR3 totals 16 residues. The V and J ends lost 5 bases and 4 bases, in that order; junction bases with no gene match: 10.

V and J are TRBV28 and TRBJ1-2; 9 bases are a match to TRBD1. With 6 bases clipped from V and 5 bases from J, the junction kept 7 bases outside the gene matches. Germline CDR1 MDHEN, CDR2 SYDVKM. The CDR3 loop spans 14 amino acids. The CDR3 DNA reads TGTGCCAGCAGACCCGGACAGGGGAGGTATGGCTACACCTTC. This translates into CASRPGQGRYGYTF.

This clone was seen a handful of times. This sequence joins TRBV21-1 and TRBJ1-5. TRBV21-1 is tagged as a pseudogene. The CDR3 loop spans 11 amino acids. The CDR3 bases are TGTGCCAGCAGCACTCATCAGCCCCAGCATTTT. Translating it yields CASSTHQPQHF.

This clone was counted a few times. The rearrangement joins TRBV2 to TRBJ1-6, with unresolved D. Germline CDR1 is SNHLY and CDR2 is FYNNEI. The CDR3 covers 16 residues. V was clipped by 7 bases and J by 9 bases, with 22 bases between them. CDR3 in amino acids: CASTPGPPQTSSPLHF. The DNA of the CDR3 is TGTGCCAGCACTCCCGGGCCTCCTCAAACGAGTTCACCCCTCCACTTT. The complete variable domain, with remaining parts taken from reference TRBV2 and TRBJ1-6, reads EPEVTQTPSHQVTQMGQEVILRCVPISNHLYFYWYRQILGQKVEFLVSFYNNEISEKSEIFDDQFSVERPDGSNFTLKIRSTKLEDSAMYFCASTPGPPQTSSPLHFGNGTRLTVT.

The gene calls are TRBV6-1 and TRBJ2-1; TRBD2 agrees at 11 bases. Looked up from germline, CDR1 is MNHNS and CDR2 is SASEGT. CDR3 length: 14 amino acids. The ends lost 7 bases at V and 12 bases at J; junction bases unmatched: 11. The CDR3 loop is CASIFSLAGGGQFF. The DNA of the CDR3 is TGTGCCAGCATTTTTAGCCTAGCGGGAGGTGGGCAGTTCTTC.

The chain couples TRBV5-1 to TRBJ1-1; D gene uncertain. The ends were cut back, 0 bases at V and 5 bases at J, with 11 bases in the middle. The germline V gene has CDR1 SGHRS and CDR2 YFSETQ. The CDR3 has 14 amino acids. This chain's CDR3 is CASSLDSSRTEAFF. For the CDR3, the DNA is TGCGCCAGCAGCTTGGACAGTTCTCGTACTGAAGCTTTCTTT.

This clone was detected a few times. The chain couples TRBV19 to TRBJ2-3; D is perhaps TRBD2 (5 bases). This CDR3 contains 12 residues. The germline V gene has CDR1 LNHDA and CDR2 SQIVND (reference sequence). Trimming took 9 bases from V and 10 from J, leaving 17 bases between them. CDR3 residues: CASTGELTAQYF. CDR3 nucleotides: TGTGCCAGCACCGGGGAGCTCACGGCGCAGTATTTT.

The chain joins TRBV6-6 to TRBJ1-5, with D unresolved. This CDR3 region has 13 residues. Germline V gene data show CDR1 as MNHNY and CDR2 as SVGAGI (reference sequence). Trimming left V 5 bases short and J 7 bases short, with 12 bases between. For the CDR3, the DNA is TGTGCCAGCAGTCCCGTGTCAGAGCAGCCCCAGCATTTT. Translating it yields CASSPVSEQPQHF.

This clone occurred a few times. The gene calls are TRBV18 and TRBJ1-6, with D possibly being TRBD1 (5 bases). V shed 1 base and J shed 11 bases, with 9 bases lying between them. CDR1 KGHSH and CDR2 LQKENI come from the germline V gene. There are 13 residues in the CDR3. The DNA of the CDR3 is TGTGCCAGCTCACCACAGGGGTTGCCACCCCTCCACTTT. Its protein product is CASSPQGLPPLHF. Complete variable domain (other parts from reference TRBV18 and TRBJ1-6): NAGVMQNPRHLVRRRGQEARLRCSPMKGHSHVYWYRQLPEEGLKFMVYLQKENIIDESGMPKERFSAEFPKEGPSILRIQQVVRGDSAAYFCASSPQGLPPLHFGNGTRLTVT.

The rearrangement uses TRBV19 and TRBJ2-4; no definite D call. CDR1 and CDR2 (germline): LNHDA, SQIVND (reference sequence). The CDR3 contains 16 residues. Trimming stripped 2 bases from V and 8 bases from J, with 19 bases between. CDR3 amino acids: CASSIRRRPVPDIQYF. The CDR3 bases are TGTGCCAGTAGTATACGGAGACGGCCTGTACCGGACATTCAGTACTTC.

In its sample, this clone was seen once. The V call is TRBV6-5, the J call TRBJ1-2, with D tentatively TRBD1 (6 bases). The CDR3 is 13 amino acids. The V and J ends lost 6 bases and 5 bases respectively, with 13 bases between them. CDR1 and CDR2 from the germline V gene are MNHEY and SVGAGI. The CDR3 loop reads CASSHREGYGYTF. CDR3 in DNA: TGTGCCAGCAGCCACAGGGAAGGGTATGGCTACACCTTC.

Only a few counts were recorded for this clone. The chain combines TRBV10-1 with TRBJ1-1, with D unclear. The CDR3 is 12 amino acids. The germline V gene encodes CDR1 WNHNN and CDR2 SYGVQD (reference sequence). V was cut by 0 bases and J by 8 bases, with 7 bases left in between. CDR3 in amino acids: CASSESGREAFF. In DNA, the CDR3 is TGCGCCAGCAGTGAGTCGGGGAGGGAAGCTTTCTTT.

The chain links TRBV5-1 to TRBJ2-4; D is perhaps TRBD1 (7 bases). V was shortened by 4 bases and J by 10 bases, with 18 bases between the two germline ends. This CDR3 contains 14 residues. Germline CDR1 reads SGHRS; CDR2 reads YFSETQ. The CDR3 coding sequence is TGCGCCAGCAGCCAGAGGCAGGGGGGAGGTATTCAGTACTTC. Translated: CASSQRQGGGIQYF.

J is TRBJ1-1 and V is TRBV5-4; the D is unclear. The CDR3 spans 14 residues. The V end was cut by 3 bases, the J end by 5 bases, with 14 bases between. From germline, CDR1 is SGHNT and CDR2 YYREEE (reference sequence). The CDR3 nucleotides read TGTGCCAGCAGCTCCTTTGGGGTCGGTACTGAAGCTTTCTTT. It encodes CASSSFGVGTEAFF.

The chain is built from TRBV5-1 and TRBJ2-1; D might be TRBD1 (6 bases). V was pared by 6 bases and J by 4 bases, with 14 bases between. Germline CDR1 and CDR2: SGHRS and YFSETQ. The CDR3 has 14 residues. As DNA, the CDR3 is TGCGCCAGCAATTACAGGGATCGATACAATGAGCAGTTCTTC. Protein: CASNYRDRYNEQFF.

The chain carries TRBV13 and TRBJ2-4; D not resolved. Germline CDR1 is PRHDT and CDR2 is FYEKMQ (reference sequence). V was trimmed by 1 base and J by 9 bases, leaving 16 bases between them. The CDR3 consists of 15 residues. CDR3 region: CASSLDSTKESIQYF. The CDR3 nucleotides read TGTGCCAGCAGCTTAGACTCGACGAAAGAATCCATTCAGTACTTC.

This clone was counted a few times. The genes are TRBV27 and TRBJ1-2; the D is unclear. The CDR3 contains 14 residues. Trimming shortened V by 2 bases and J by 8 bases, and 15 bases separated the two germline ends. CDR1 is MNHEY and CDR2 is SMNVEV in the germline V gene (reference sequence). The CDR3 nucleotides are TGTGCCAGCAGTTTACAGCGGGGAGCTGGCGGCTACACCTTC. It encodes CASSLQRGAGGYTF.

The V and J genes are TRBV5-6 and TRBJ2-7; D is perhaps TRBD1 or TRBD2 (5 bases each). The germline gives CDR1 SGHDT, CDR2 YYEEEE. The length of the CDR3 is 14 residues. The V gene lost 6 bases and the J gene lost 3 bases, with 16 bases spanning the gap. CDR3 region: CASMLSGPYYEQYV. The CDR3 DNA reads TGTGCCAGCATGCTTTCGGGGCCCTACTACGAGCAGTACGTC.

The rearrangement joins TRBV4-3 to TRBJ2-5; D gene uncertain. Germline CDR1 is LGHNA and CDR2 is YSLEER. The CDR3 spans 15 residues. Deletions cut 3 bases from V and 5 bases from J, with 16 bases between. The CDR3 DNA follows: TGCGCCAGCAGCCAGTCCCCCTTGGGGTGGGAGACCCAGTACTTC. Its protein is CASSQSPLGWETQYF.

CDR3 nucleotides: TGCGCCAGCAGCTTTTGGGGAGCCGACGAGCAGTACTTC. Protein sequence: CASSFWGADEQYF. The V gene is TRBV5-1, the J gene TRBJ2-7; D might be TRBD2 (5 bases). CDR1 is SGHRS, CDR2 YFSETQ, per germline. The length of the CDR3 is 13 residues. Trimming shortened V by 2 bases and J by 5 bases, and 11 bases separated the two germline ends.

V usage is TRBV11-2 and J usage is TRBJ1-6; 10 bases fit TRBD1. The CDR3 spans 15 residues. J gave up 7 bases and V 5 bases, and 5 bases lay outside the gene matches. From germline, CDR1 is SGHAT and CDR2 FQNNGV. The CDR3 region is CASSRTGQGNSPLHF. In DNA, the CDR3 is TGTGCCAGCAGCCGGACGGGACAGGGGAATTCACCCCTCCACTTT.

The V call is TRBV2, the J call TRBJ2-3, with 12 bases aligning to TRBD2. Germline loops: CDR1 SNHLY, CDR2 FYNNEI. This CDR3 is 15 amino acids long. The junction had 9 bases not matched to a gene; V was cut back by 8 bases and J by 6 bases. This CDR3 reads CASGYLAGGGDTQYF. The CDR3 coding sequence is TGTGCCAGCGGCTACCTAGCGGGAGGGGGGGATACGCAGTATTTT.

V and J are TRBV28 and TRBJ1-1; D may be TRBD1 (6 bases). Trimming left V 2 bases short and J 11 bases short, with 18 bases between. Germline V gene sequence: CDR1 MDHEN, CDR2 SYDVKM. The CDR3 loop spans 14 amino acids. Written as DNA, the CDR3 is TGTGCCAGCAGTTTAAATATGCGGGGGGCGCGTGCTTTCTTT. This gives the protein CASSLNMRGARAFF.

The chain is built from TRBV7-8 and TRBJ2-1; unclear D gene. V dropped 0 bases and J dropped 8 bases, with 17 bases sitting between them. Germline lookup yields CDR1 SGHVS and CDR2 FQNEAQ. The CDR3 has 16 residues. The CDR3 sequence is CASSLADRTPRYEQFF. The CDR3 nucleotides read TGTGCCAGCAGCTTAGCGGACCGGACCCCACGTTATGAGCAGTTCTTC. Looking up the rest from reference TRBV7-8 and TRBJ2-1 gives the full variable domain: GAGVSQSPRYKVAKRGQDVALRCDPISGHVSLFWYQQALGQGPEFLTYFQNEAQLDKSGLPSDRFFAERPEGSVSTLKIQRTQQEDSAVYLCASSLADRTPRYEQFFGPGTRLTVL.